What follows is one TCR beta chain and its context. Its specificity is not known. The CDR3 sequence is 18 residues long. Germline-derived CDR1 and CDR2 are MNHEY and SVGEGT. V shed 6 bases and J shed 7 bases, with 29 bases lying between them. This entry is derived from a study of T cells after yellow fever vaccination. Generation of TCR cDNA used 5'RACE template switching (which added a universal primer site and UMIs). TCRdb fed the 5' RACE reads into MiXCR, producing one record per CDR3 protein. The profile shows 150,000 to 200,000 distinct CDR3 sequences, approximately 9.9% of them singletons. Study findings and constraints: Primary-vaccination clones mostly resurfaced post-booster (around 96% CD4, just under 90% CD8).

The source was CD8+ T cells sorted from PBMCs, collected 45 days after the yellow fever booster vaccination. This TCR was recovered from a man between 18 and 29 years old who received the YFV17D yellow fever vaccine. The chain carries TRBV6-2 or TRBV6-3 and TRBJ2-3; D is ambiguous. The DNA of the CDR3 is TGTGCCAGCAGCCTACCCCGAGCTGTCCAGCCTGATCCGAATACGCAGTATTTT. Its protein is CASSLPRAVQPDPNTQYF.